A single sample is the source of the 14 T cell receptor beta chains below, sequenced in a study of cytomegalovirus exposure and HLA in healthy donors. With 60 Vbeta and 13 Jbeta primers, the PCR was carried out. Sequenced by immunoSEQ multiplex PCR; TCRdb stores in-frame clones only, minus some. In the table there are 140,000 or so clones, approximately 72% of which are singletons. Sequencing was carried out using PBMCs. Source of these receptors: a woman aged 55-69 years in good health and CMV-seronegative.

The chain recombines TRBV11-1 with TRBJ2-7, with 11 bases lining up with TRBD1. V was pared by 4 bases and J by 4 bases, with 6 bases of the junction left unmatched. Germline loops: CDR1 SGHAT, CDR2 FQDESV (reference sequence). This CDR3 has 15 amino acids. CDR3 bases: TGTGCCAGCAGCTCCAGGACAGGGGGCGATTACGAGCAGTACTTC. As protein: CASSSRTGGDYEQYF.

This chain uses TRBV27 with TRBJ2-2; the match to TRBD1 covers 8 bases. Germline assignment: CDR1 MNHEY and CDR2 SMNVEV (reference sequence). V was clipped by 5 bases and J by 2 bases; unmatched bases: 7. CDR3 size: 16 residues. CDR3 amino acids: CASSPGQGGNTGELFF. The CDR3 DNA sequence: TGTGCCAGCAGTCCCGGACAGGGTGGTAACACCGGGGAGCTGTTTTTT.

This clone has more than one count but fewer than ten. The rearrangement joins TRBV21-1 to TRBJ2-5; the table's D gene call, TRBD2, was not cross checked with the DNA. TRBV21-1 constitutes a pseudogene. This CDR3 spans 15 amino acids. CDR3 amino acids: CASSKGDGGQETQYF. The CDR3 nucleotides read TGTGCCAGCAGCAAAGGAGACGGGGGGCAAGAGACCCAGTACTTC.

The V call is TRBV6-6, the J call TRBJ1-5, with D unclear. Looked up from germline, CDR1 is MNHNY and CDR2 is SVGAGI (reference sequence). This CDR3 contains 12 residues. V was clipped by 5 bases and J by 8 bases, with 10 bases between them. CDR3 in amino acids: CASSGSGEPQHF. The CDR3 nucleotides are TGTGCCAGCAGTGGGAGTGGAGAGCCCCAGCATTTT.

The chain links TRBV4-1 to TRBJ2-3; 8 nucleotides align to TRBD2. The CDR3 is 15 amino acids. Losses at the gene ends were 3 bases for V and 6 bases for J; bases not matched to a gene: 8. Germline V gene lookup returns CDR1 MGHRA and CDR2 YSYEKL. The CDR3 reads CASSHSSGSTDTQYF. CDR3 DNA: TGCGCCAGCAGCCACTCAAGCGGGAGTACGGATACGCAGTATTTT.

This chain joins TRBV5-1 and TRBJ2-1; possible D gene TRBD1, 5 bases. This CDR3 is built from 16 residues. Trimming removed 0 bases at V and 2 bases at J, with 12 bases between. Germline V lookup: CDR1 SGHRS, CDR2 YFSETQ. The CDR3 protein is CASSLALGVTYNEQFF. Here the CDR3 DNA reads TGCGCCAGCAGCTTGGCGTTAGGGGTGACCTACAATGAGCAGTTCTTC.

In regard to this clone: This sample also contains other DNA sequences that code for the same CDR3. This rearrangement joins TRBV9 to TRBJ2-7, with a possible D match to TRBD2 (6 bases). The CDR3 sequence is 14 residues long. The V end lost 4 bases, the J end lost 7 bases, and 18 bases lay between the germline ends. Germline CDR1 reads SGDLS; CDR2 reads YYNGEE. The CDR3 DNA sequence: TGTGCCAGCAGCCTGGGAGGCCCCTCATATGAGCAGTACTTC. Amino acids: CASSLGGPSYEQYF.

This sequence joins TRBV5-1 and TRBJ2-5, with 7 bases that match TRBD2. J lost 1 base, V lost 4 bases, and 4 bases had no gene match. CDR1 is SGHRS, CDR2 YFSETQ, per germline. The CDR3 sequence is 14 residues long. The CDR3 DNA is TGCGCCAGCAGCCCTAGCGGCTTCCAAGAGACCCAGTACTTC. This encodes CASSPSGFQETQYF.

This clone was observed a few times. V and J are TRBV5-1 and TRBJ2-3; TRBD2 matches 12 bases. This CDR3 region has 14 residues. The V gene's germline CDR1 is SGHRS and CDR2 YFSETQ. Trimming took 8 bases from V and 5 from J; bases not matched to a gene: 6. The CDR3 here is CASRLAGVRDTQYF. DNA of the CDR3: TGCGCCAGTCGACTAGCGGGGGTGAGAGATACGCAGTATTTT.

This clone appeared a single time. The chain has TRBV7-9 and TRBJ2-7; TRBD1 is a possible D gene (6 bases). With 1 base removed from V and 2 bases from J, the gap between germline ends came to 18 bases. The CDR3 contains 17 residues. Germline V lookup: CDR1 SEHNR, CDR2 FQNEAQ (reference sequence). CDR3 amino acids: CASSLVPSAGQPYEQYF. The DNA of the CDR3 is TGTGCCAGCAGCTTAGTACCCTCCGCCGGACAGCCCTACGAGCAGTACTTC.

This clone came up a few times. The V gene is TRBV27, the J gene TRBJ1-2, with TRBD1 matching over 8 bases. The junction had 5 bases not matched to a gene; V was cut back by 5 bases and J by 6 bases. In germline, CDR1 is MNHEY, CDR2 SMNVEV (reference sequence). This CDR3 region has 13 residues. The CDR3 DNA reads TGTGCCAGCAGTCCCAGGACAGGGCATGGCTACACCTTC. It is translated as CASSPRTGHGYTF.

The CDR3 spells CATGTRWGGGTTGANVLTF. CDR3 DNA: TGTGCCACCGGAACTAGATGGGGGGGAGGGACTACTGGGGCCAACGTCCTGACTTTC. The rearrangement uses TRBV7-8 and TRBJ2-6; 7 bases align to TRBD2. The CDR3 extends over 19 amino acids. The junction had 20 bases not matched to a gene; V was cut back by 10 bases and J by 2 bases. From germline, CDR1 is SGHVS and CDR2 FQNEAQ. The entire variable domain, with the rest obtained from reference TRBV7-8 and TRBJ2-6, is as follows: GAGVSQSPRYKVAKRGQDVALRCDPISGHVSLFWYQQALGQGPEFLTYFQNEAQLDKSGLPSDRFFAERPEGSVSTLKIQRTQQEDSAVYLCATGTRWGGGTTGANVLTFGAGSRLTVL.

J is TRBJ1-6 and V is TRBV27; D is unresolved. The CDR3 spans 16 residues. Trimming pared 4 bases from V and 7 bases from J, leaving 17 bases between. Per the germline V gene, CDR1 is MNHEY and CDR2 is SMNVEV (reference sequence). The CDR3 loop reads CASSWLAVGRNSPLHF. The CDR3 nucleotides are TGTGCCAGCAGTTGGCTGGCGGTTGGGAGAAATTCACCCCTCCACTTT.

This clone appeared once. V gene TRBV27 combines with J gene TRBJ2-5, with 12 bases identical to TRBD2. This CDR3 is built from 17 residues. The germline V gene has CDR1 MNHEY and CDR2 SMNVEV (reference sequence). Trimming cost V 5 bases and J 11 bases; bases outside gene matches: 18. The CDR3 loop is CASSPWTSGTLVREQYF. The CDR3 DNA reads TGTGCCAGCAGTCCCTGGACTAGCGGGACCCTGGTACGGGAGCAGTACTTC.